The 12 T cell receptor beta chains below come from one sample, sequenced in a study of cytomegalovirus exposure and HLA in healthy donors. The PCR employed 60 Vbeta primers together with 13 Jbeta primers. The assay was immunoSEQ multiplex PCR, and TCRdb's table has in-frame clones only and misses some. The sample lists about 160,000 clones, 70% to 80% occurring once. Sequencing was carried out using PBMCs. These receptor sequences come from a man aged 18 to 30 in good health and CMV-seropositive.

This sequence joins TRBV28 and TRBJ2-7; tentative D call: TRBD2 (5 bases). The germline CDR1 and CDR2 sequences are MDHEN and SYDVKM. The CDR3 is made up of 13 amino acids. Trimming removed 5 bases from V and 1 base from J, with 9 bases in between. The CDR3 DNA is TGTGCCAGCAGTCCTGGACTGTCCTACGAGCAGTACTTC. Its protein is CASSPGLSYEQYF.

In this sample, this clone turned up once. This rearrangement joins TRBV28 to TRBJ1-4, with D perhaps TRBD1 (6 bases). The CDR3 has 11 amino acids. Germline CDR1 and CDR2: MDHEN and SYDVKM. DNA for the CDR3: TGTGCGTACAGGGTAGGAGAAAAACTGTTTTTT. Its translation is CAYRVGEKLFF.

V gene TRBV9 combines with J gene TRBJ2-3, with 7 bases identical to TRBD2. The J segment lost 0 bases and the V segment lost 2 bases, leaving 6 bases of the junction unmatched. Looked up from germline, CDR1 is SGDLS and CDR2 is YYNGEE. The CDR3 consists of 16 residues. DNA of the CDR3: TGTGCCAGCAGCGTTGGAGTGGGGGGGAGCACAGATACGCAGTATTTT. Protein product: CASSVGVGGSTDTQYF.

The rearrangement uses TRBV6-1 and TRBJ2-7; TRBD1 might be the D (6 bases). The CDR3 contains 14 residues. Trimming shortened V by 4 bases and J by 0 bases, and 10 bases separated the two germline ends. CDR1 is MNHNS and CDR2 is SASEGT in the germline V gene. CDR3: CASSAGQISYEQYF. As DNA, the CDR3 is TGTGCCAGCAGTGCGGGACAAATCTCCTACGAGCAGTACTTC.

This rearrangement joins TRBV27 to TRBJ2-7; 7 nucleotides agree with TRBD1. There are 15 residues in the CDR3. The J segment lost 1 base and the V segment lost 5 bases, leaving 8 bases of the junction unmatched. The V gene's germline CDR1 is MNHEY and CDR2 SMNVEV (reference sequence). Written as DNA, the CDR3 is TGTGCCAGCAGTCGCGACAGGGACGATTCCTACGAGCAGTACTTC. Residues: CASSRDRDDSYEQYF.

The CDR3 DNA follows: TGTGCCAGCAGTTTATATGAGCGGGGCCCCACAGATACGCAGTATTTT. Its translation is CASSLYERGPTDTQYF. The V and J genes are TRBV27 and TRBJ2-3, with 7 bases lining up with TRBD2. The V segment lost 1 base and the J segment 2 bases; nucleotides outside the gene matches: 6. The CDR3 covers 16 residues. CDR1 is MNHEY, CDR2 SMNVEV, per germline (reference sequence).

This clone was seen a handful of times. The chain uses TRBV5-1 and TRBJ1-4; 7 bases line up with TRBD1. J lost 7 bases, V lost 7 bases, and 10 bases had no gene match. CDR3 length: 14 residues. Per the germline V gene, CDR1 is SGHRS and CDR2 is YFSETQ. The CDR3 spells CASRKQGFAEKLFF. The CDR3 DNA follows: TGCGCCAGCCGTAAACAGGGGTTTGCTGAAAAACTGTTTTTT.

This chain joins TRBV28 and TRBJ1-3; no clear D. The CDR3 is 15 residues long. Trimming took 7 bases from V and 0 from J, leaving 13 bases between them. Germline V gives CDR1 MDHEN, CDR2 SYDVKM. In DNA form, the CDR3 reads TGTGCCAGCATCGGAGCTCCAGACTCTGGAAACACCATATATTTT. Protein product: CASIGAPDSGNTIYF. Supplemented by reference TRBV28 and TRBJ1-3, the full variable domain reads DVKVTQSSRYLVKRTGEKVFLECVQDMDHENMFWYRQDPGLGLRLIYFSYDVKMKEKGDIPEGYSVSREKKERFSLILESASTNQTSMYLCASIGAPDSGNTIYFGEGSWLTVV.

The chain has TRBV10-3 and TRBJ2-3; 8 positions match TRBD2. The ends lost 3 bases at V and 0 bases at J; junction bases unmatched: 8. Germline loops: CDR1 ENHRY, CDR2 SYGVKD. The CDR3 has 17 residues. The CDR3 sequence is CAISDGTSRSSTDTQYF. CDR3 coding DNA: TGTGCCATCAGTGATGGGACTAGTAGGTCTAGCACAGATACGCAGTATTTT.

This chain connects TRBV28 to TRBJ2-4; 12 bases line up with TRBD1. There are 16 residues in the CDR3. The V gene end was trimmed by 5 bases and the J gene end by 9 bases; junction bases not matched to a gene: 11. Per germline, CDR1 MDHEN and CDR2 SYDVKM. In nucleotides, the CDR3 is TGTGCCAGCAGTATTCTCCCGGGACAGGGGGCGAGCATTCAGTACTTC. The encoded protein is CASSILPGQGASIQYF. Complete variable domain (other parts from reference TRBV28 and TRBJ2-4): DVKVTQSSRYLVKRTGEKVFLECVQDMDHENMFWYRQDPGLGLRLIYFSYDVKMKEKGDIPEGYSVSREKKERFSLILESASTNQTSMYLCASSILPGQGASIQYFGAGTRLSVL.

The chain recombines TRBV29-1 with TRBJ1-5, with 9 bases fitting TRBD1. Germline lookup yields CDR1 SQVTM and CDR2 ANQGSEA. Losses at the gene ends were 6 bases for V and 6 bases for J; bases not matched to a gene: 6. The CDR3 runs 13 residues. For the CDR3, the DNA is TGCAGCGTCGCGACAGGGGGTGGTCAGCCCCAGCATTTT. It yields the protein CSVATGGGQPQHF.

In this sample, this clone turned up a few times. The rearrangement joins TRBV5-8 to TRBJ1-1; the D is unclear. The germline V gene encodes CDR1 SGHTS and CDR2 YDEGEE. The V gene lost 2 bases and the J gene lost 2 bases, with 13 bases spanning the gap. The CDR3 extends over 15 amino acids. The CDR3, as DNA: TGTGCCAGCAGCTTCCTACCCCCAATCAACACTGAAGCTTTCTTT. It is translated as CASSFLPPINTEAFF.